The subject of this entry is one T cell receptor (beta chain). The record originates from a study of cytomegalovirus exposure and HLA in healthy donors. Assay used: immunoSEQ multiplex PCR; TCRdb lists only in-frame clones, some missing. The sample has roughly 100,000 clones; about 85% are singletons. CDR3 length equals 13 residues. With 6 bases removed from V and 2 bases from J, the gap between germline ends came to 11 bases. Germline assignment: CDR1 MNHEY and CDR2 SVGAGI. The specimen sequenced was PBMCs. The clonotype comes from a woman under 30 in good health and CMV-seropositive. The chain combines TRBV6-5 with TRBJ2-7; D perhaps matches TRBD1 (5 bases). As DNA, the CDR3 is TGTGCCAGCAGCCCGGACAAACCCTACGAGCAGTACTTC. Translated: CASSPDKPYEQYF.